The rows below give T cell receptor beta chains drawn from one sample of a study of OX40 agonist ivuxolimab in advanced cancers. The protocol was immunoSEQ multiplex PCR, while the TCRdb copy is restricted to in-frame clones and leaves out a portion. This sample has approximately 76,000 clones, with about 89% found just once. Sequencing was performed on CD4+ or CD8+ T cells sorted from blood, taken in a trial of the OX40 agonist ivuxolimab. Every receptor here comes from an adult with an advanced solid tumor such as melanoma, head and neck, liver or kidney cancer. Both conserved end residues are part of each CDR3. A D gene is named only where the DNA matches it firmly. Clone size is given for some rows only: seen once, a few or many times, or a class if the clone is expanded.

abundance,j_gene,d_gene,v_gene,CDR3nt,CDR3aa
-,TRBJ2-3,-,TRBV19,TGTGCCAGTAGTAATCCGGGCCTTAGCACAGATACGCAGTATTTT,CASSNPGLSTDTQYF
-,TRBJ1-2,-,TRBV5-4,TGTGCCAGCAGCTTGGATGGAAGCGAGGTCAACTATGGCTACACCTTC,CASSLDGSEVNYGYTF
medium-sized,TRBJ1-3,-,TRBV2,TGTGCCAGCAGTGAACGACAGCCCTCCTCTGGAAACACCATATATTTT,CASSERQPSSGNTIYF
-,TRBJ2-5,-,TRBV5-4,TGTGCCAGCAGCAAGCTACAAGAGACCCAGTACTTC,CASSKLQETQYF
once,TRBJ2-3,-,TRBV29-1,TGCAGCGTTGAGCGTGGGGGATTAGATACGCAGTATTTT,CSVERGGLDTQYF
-,TRBJ1-1,TRBD1,TRBV9,TGTGCCAGCAGCGTAGACACAGGGGGGAACACTGAAGCTTTCTTT,CASSVDTGGNTEAFF
-,TRBJ2-3,-,TRBV7-8,TGTGCCAGCAGCCAAGGGGCAGGCACAGATACGCAGTATTTT,CASSQGAGTDTQYF
-,TRBJ2-3,-,TRBV7-2,TGTGCCAGCAGCTTAAAAGCAAGCACAGATACGCAGTATTTT,CASSLKASTDTQYF
-,TRBJ1-5,-,TRBV27,TGTGCCAGCAGTTTGGCCGAAAGCAATCAGCCCCAGCATTTT,CASSLAESNQPQHF
-,TRBJ2-5,TRBD2,TRBV7-2,TGTGCCAGCAGCTCCGCCGGGGGGTCGGCGGGGGAGACCCAGTACTTC,CASSSAGGSAGETQYF
-,TRBJ2-1,-,TRBV29-1,TGCAGCACCGTAGCGGCGTACAATGAGCAGTTCTTC,CSTVAAYNEQFF
few,TRBJ1-2,-,TRBV5-1,TGCGCCAGCAGCTTGGCAGGGGATGGCTACACCTTC,CASSLAGDGYTF
-,TRBJ1-1,-,TRBV14,TGTGCCAGCGGAGGGCAGCGAGACACTGAAGCTTTCTTT,CASGGQRDTEAFF
-,TRBJ1-2,-,TRBV27,TGTGCCAGCAAGTGGAGGGGAGGCTACACCTTC,CASKWRGGYTF
once,TRBJ2-1,TRBD2,TRBV6-5,TGTGCCAGCAGTTCGACTAGCGGCTCCTACAATGAGCAGTTCTTC,CASSSTSGSYNEQFF
-,TRBJ2-3,-,TRBV7-3,TGTGCCAGCAGCTATGCCCCTGGACAGAGCACAGATACGCAGTATTTT,CASSYAPGQSTDTQYF
-,TRBJ2-2,-,TRBV7-9,TGTGCCAGCAGCCAAGCGGGACAGAACACCGGGGAGCTGTTTTTT,CASSQAGQNTGELFF
-,TRBJ2-6,-,TRBV19,TGTGCCAGTAGATGGGAGGCTTCTGGGGCCAACGTCCTGACTTTC,CASRWEASGANVLTF
-,TRBJ1-2,TRBD1,TRBV28,TGTGCCAGCAGGAGACAGGGCGGCGGCTACACCTTC,CASRRQGGGYTF
-,TRBJ1-4,-,TRBV29-1,TGCAGCGTCCGGGGCCGGAATGAAAAACTGTTTTTT,CSVRGRNEKLFF
once,TRBJ2-2,-,TRBV6-5,TGTGCCAGCAGTTACAACCCCGTCTACACCGGGGAGCTGTTTTTT,CASSYNPVYTGELFF
-,TRBJ2-2,-,TRBV5-8,TGTGCCAGCACCTCAGGGGGGCTCACCGGGGAGCTGTTTTTT,CASTSGGLTGELFF
few,TRBJ2-7,-,TRBV19,TGTGCCAGTAGCGGAGGGACAGCCAACTACGAGCAGTACTTC,CASSGGTANYEQYF
-,TRBJ2-7,-,TRBV6-1,TGTGCCTGCCAATCCGGGACAACAAGCTCCTACGAGCAGTACTTC,CACQSGTTSSYEQYF
-,TRBJ2-3,-,TRBV5-1,TGCGCCAGCAGCTTGGTGAGGGCTGCAGCGGGCGGATATAGCACAGATACGCAGTATTTT,CASSLVRAAAGGYSTDTQYF
-,TRBJ2-7,TRBD1,TRBV4-1,TGCGCCAGCAGCCTGGGACAGGCTGACTACGAGCAGTACTTC,CASSLGQADYEQYF
-,TRBJ1-2,-,TRBV28,TGTGCCAGCAGCCCCATCACCTATGGCTACACCTTC,CASSPITYGYTF
-,TRBJ2-3,-,TRBV6-5,TGTGCCAGCAGTTACTCCCGGGGGGCAACGGATACGCAGTATTTT,CASSYSRGATDTQYF
few,TRBJ1-1,-,TRBV29-1,TGCAGCGTCCCCGGGGGAGGCGACGGGACCGAAGCTTTCTTT,CSVPGGGDGTEAFF
-,TRBJ1-3,-,TRBV28,TGTGCCAGCAGTTTACAGGGAGCTGGAAACACCATATATTTT,CASSLQGAGNTIYF
few,TRBJ2-7,-,TRBV7-9,TGTGCCAGCAGCTTTGACAGGACCAGACCTTACGAGCAGTACTTC,CASSFDRTRPYEQYF
-,TRBJ2-7,TRBD2,TRBV5-5,TGTGCCAGCAGCTGGGCGGGAGGACGCGAGCAGTACTTC,CASSWAGGREQYF
-,TRBJ1-1,TRBD1,TRBV18,TGTGCCAGCTCACTTGGGACAGGTAAATCTGAAGCTTTCTTT,CASSLGTGKSEAFF
few,TRBJ2-7,TRBD2,TRBV25-1,TGTGCCAGCCACCAAACGGGAGGGGGCTACGAGCAGTACTTC,CASHQTGGGYEQYF
-,TRBJ2-7,TRBD2,TRBV6-5,TGTGCCAGCAGGGCTAGCGGCACCTACGAGCAGTACTTC,CASRASGTYEQYF
-,TRBJ1-4,TRBD1,TRBV28,TGTGCCAGCAGGACACAGGGGGGAACTAATGAAAAACTGTTTTTT,CASRTQGGTNEKLFF
-,TRBJ1-1,-,TRBV25-1,TGTGCCAGCAGTGGGAATTACCCCCTGTGGGCTTTCTTT,CASSGNYPLWAFF
-,TRBJ2-1,TRBD2,TRBV6-5,TGTGCCAGCAGTTACTCCGCGGGACTAGTATACAATGAGCAGTTCTTC,CASSYSAGLVYNEQFF
-,TRBJ2-3,TRBD2,TRBV28,TGTGCCAGCAGTTCCCCGGGACTAGCGGGAGATACGCAGTATTTT,CASSSPGLAGDTQYF
-,TRBJ2-7,-,TRBV7-2,TGTGCCAGCAGCTTAGCCGGTCTGAGGTCGTTGAGCTCCTACGAGCAGTACTTC,CASSLAGLRSLSSYEQYF
-,TRBJ1-3,-,TRBV30,TGTGCCTGGACAACAGGGAGTTTTGGAAACACCATATATTTT,CAWTTGSFGNTIYF
-,TRBJ2-4,-,TRBV14,TGTGCCAGCAGCCGGGACCTAGCCAAAAACATTCAGTACTTC,CASSRDLAKNIQYF
-,TRBJ2-7,-,TRBV5-1,TGCGCCAGCAGCCCAGGGACGACGGCAACCTACGAGCAGTACTTC,CASSPGTTATYEQYF
once,TRBJ2-6,-,TRBV25-1,TGTGCCAGCGGGGCGTCCGGGGCCAACGTCCTGACTTTC,CASGASGANVLTF
-,TRBJ2-3,-,TRBV5-4,TGTGCCAGCAGCTTGATGGTTCTACAGGGTAGCACAGATACGCAGTATTTT,CASSLMVLQGSTDTQYF
-,TRBJ1-3,-,TRBV2,TGTGCCAGCAGTGGGGGGAGCTCTGGAAACACCATATATTTT,CASSGGSSGNTIYF
-,TRBJ2-5,-,TRBV20-1,TGCAGTGCGCCCGACCAAGAGACCCAGTACTTC,CSAPDQETQYF
-,TRBJ2-1,TRBD1,TRBV11-3,TGTGCCAGCAGCTTTTCGGGACAGCGATCTAATGAGCAGTTCTTC,CASSFSGQRSNEQFF
once,TRBJ2-7,-,TRBV6-5,TGTGCCAGCAGTTACGTGGGCAGGACCCCCTACGAGCAGTACTTC,CASSYVGRTPYEQYF
few,TRBJ2-5,-,TRBV28,TGTGCCAGCAGTGTCCTTATAGGCTCCCAAGAGACCCAGTACTTC,CASSVLIGSQETQYF
few,TRBJ2-7,-,TRBV30,TGTGCCTGGAGTGTACAACGGGGGATGGCCTACGAGCAGTACTTC,CAWSVQRGMAYEQYF
once,TRBJ1-6,-,TRBV4-1,TGCGCCAGCAGCCAAGACGACAGTAGAAGGTCACCCCTCCACTTT,CASSQDDSRRSPLHF